This T cell receptor beta chain stems from a study of shared clonotypes between healthy human individuals. Trimming shortened V by 3 bases and J by 2 bases, and 17 bases separated the two germline ends. The CDR3 length is 16 residues. Germline V gene data show CDR1 as ENHRY and CDR2 as SYGVKD. This table comes from immunoSEQ multiplex PCR, and its TCRdb copy is limited to in-frame clones, with some not included. This table holds 2 million to 3 million clones, approximately 92% found once. Study results and limitations: Among donors, sharing of clonotypes was expected to be affected by sequencing depth. Shared clonotypes across all four donors exceeded non-shared ones in generation probability.

Note on this clone: Its cognate antigen is unknown.

Specimen: naive CD4+ T cells sorted from blood. Regarding subset: CD45RA+ positively selected. This chain joins TRBV10-3 and TRBJ2-7; a possible D gene is TRBD2 (7 bases). The origin of this receptor is a man aged 18 to 29 in good health. This CDR3 is CAISDPSRGGPYEQYF. The CDR3 nucleotides read TGTGCCATCAGTGATCCTTCGAGGGGGGGCCCCTACGAGCAGTACTTC.